The TCR beta chain described here comes from a study of blood T cell repertoires in COVID-19. In the study overall: Acute-phase and convalescent COVID-19 samples originated in the United States, Italy and Spain. T cells, B-cell-depleted T cells, or PBMCs provided the cDNA or gDNA that served as material.

Between the trimmed V and J ends, which lost 8 bases and 0 bases, there was a span of 11 bases. The germline V gene has CDR1 ENHRY and CDR2 SYGVKD. This CDR3 comprises 14 residues. Clones were read by immunoSEQ multiplex PCR, and TCRdb kept only the in-frame ones, dropping some. The repertoire holds some 250,000 clones, with 85% to 90% as singletons. J is TRBJ1-3 and V is TRBV10-3; maybe TRBD1 (6 bases). The clonotype originates from a woman in her 70s with active or convalescent COVID-19. The sequenced material came from peripheral blood. As DNA, the CDR3 is TGTGCCATCCAGGACAGCCACTCTGGAAACACCATATATTTT. Translation gives CAIQDSHSGNTIYF.